Included here is one T cell receptor (beta chain) sequence, with context. During active infection, Seattle patients enrolled and were then monitored through disease. The CDR3 covers 15 residues. Germline lookup yields CDR1 LNHDA and CDR2 SQIVND (reference sequence). V was pared by 4 bases and J by 5 bases, with 9 bases of the junction left unmatched. This entry is derived from a study of blood T cell repertoires in COVID-19. Study-level background: Italy, Spain and the United States were the sources of the convalescent and acute COVID-19 samples. Sources were T cells, B-cell-depleted T cells, or PBMCs; the material itself was cDNA or gDNA.

Under the authors' procedure: It was from reference gene primer amplification that nucleated cell counts were estimated. The method was immunoSEQ multiplex PCR; TCRdb's version includes in-frame clones alone and lacks a portion of them. Clonal size and the V and J genes are those of that table, whereas D and trimming came from the DNA. Altogether some 180,000 clones are present, about four fifths being singletons, with the ten largest covering approximately 6%. The V call is TRBV19, the J call TRBJ2-5; 8 nucleotides align to TRBD2. The origin of this receptor is a woman between 35 and 50 years old with COVID-19, enrolled during active disease. What was sequenced was peripheral blood. CDR3: CASSKTAGGGETQYF. The CDR3 nucleotides read TGTGCCAGTAGTAAAACCGCGGGAGGAGGGGAGACCCAGTACTTC.